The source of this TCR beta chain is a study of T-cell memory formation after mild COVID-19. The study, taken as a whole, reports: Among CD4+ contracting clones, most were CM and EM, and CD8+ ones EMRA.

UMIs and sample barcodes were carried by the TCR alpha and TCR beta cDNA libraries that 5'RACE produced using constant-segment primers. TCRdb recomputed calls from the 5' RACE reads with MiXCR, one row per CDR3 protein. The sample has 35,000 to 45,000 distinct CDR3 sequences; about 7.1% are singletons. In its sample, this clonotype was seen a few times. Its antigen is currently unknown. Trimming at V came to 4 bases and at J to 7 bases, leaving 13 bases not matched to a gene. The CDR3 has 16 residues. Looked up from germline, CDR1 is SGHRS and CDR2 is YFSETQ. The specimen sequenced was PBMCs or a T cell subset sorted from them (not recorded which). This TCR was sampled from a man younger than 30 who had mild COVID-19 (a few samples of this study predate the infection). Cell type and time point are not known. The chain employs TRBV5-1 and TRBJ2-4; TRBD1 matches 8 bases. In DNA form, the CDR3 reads TGCGCCAGCAGCCCACAAGGGACAGGTCTGGGGAACATTCAGTACTTC. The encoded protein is CASSPQGTGLGNIQYF.